One sample yielded the 27 T cell receptor beta chains listed below, sequenced in a study of cytomegalovirus exposure and HLA in healthy donors. In the PCR, 60 Vbeta and 13 Jbeta primers were used. Profiling relied on immunoSEQ multiplex PCR, and the TCRdb table lists in-frame clones only, not all of them. Of 90,000 to 120,000 clones listed, approximately 80% are singletons. The sequenced sample consisted of PBMCs. The receptor set was obtained from a male donor in good health and CMV-seronegative.

This clone was seen a few times. J is TRBJ1-2 and V is TRBV2; 10 nucleotides agree with TRBD1. The junction had 11 bases not matched to a gene; V was cut back by 5 bases and J by 2 bases. Germline V lookup: CDR1 SNHLY, CDR2 FYNNEI. The CDR3 has 17 residues. The CDR3 DNA is TGTGCCAGCAGTCAACCAGATAAGACAGGGGGCAACTATGGCTACACCTTC. It is translated as CASSQPDKTGGNYGYTF.

The V and J genes are TRBV6-5 and TRBJ1-4, with D perhaps TRBD1 (6 bases). Looked up from germline, CDR1 is MNHEY and CDR2 is SVGAGI. Trimming left V 4 bases short and J 7 bases short, with 13 bases between. The CDR3 sequence is 14 residues long. CDR3 protein: CASSFGGSGEKLFF. CDR3 bases: TGTGCCAGCAGTTTTGGGGGCTCCGGTGAAAAACTGTTTTTT.

The chain couples TRBV4-1 to TRBJ2-1, with D uncertain. Trimming left V 3 bases short and J 8 bases short, with 11 bases between. The germline CDR1 and CDR2 sequences are MGHRA and YSYEKL. There are 13 residues in the CDR3. CDR3 coding DNA: TGCGCCAGCAGCCATTTCAGTACCGATGAGCAGTTCTTC. As protein: CASSHFSTDEQFF.

Only a few counts were recorded for this clone. CDR3 residues: CASSLNGGGSSGANVLTF. For the CDR3, the DNA is TGCGCCAGCAGCTTGAATGGGGGGGGATCTTCTGGGGCCAACGTCCTGACTTTC. The rearrangement joins TRBV5-1 to TRBJ2-6; 7 nucleotides agree with TRBD2. Trimming removed 1 base from V and 1 base from J; junction bases left unmatched: 8. The germline CDR1 and CDR2 sequences are SGHRS and YFSETQ. The CDR3 is made up of 18 amino acids.

The chain recombines TRBV5-1 with TRBJ2-7; 12 positions agree with TRBD2. The CDR3 is 17 amino acids. V dropped 7 bases and J dropped 4; count of bases not matched to a gene: 15. In germline, CDR1 is SGHRS, CDR2 YFSETQ. The CDR3 spells CASSGTSGPQAGYEQYF. The CDR3 nucleotides are TGCGCCAGCTCCGGGACTAGCGGGCCTCAGGCCGGATACGAGCAGTACTTC.

This chain links TRBV5-4 with TRBJ2-2; possible D gene TRBD1, 5 bases. Deletions cut 3 bases from V and 0 bases from J, with 9 bases between. CDR1 is SGHNT and CDR2 is YYREEE in the germline V gene (reference sequence). The CDR3 consists of 15 residues. DNA of the CDR3: TGTGCCAGCAGCTCTACAGGAACGAACACCGGGGAGCTGTTTTTT. Its protein product is CASSSTGTNTGELFF.

The V and J genes are TRBV13 and TRBJ2-7; TRBD2 aligns across 9 bases. J was trimmed by 2 bases and V by 2 bases; bases with no gene match: 4. CDR1 is PRHDT, CDR2 FYEKMQ, per germline (reference sequence). This CDR3 comprises 15 residues. As DNA, the CDR3 is TGTGCCAGCAGCTTAAGGACTAGCGAGACCTACGAGCAGTACTTC. It encodes CASSLRTSETYEQYF.

The rearrangement joins TRBV5-5 to TRBJ2-1; 8 bases fit TRBD2. The CDR3 runs 15 residues. V shed 0 bases and J 8 bases; nucleotides not matched to a gene: 7. Per the germline V gene, CDR1 is SGHKS and CDR2 is YYEKEE (reference sequence). The CDR3 region is CASSLASGSVDEQFF. Here the CDR3 DNA reads TGTGCCAGCAGCTTGGCCAGCGGGAGTGTCGATGAGCAGTTCTTC. Drawing the rest from reference TRBV5-5 and TRBJ2-1, the complete variable domain is DAGVTQSPTHLIKTRGQQVTLRCSPISGHKSVSWYQQVLGQGPQFIFQYYEKEERGRGNFPDRFSARQFPNYSSELNVNALLLGDSALYLCASSLASGSVDEQFFGPGTRLTVL.

On this clone itself: A much larger clone differs from this one at a single base, so this may be a read error. The genes are TRBV6-5 and TRBJ2-3, with TRBD2 identical over 7 bases. Trimming cost V 0 bases and J 0 bases; bases outside gene matches: 0. CDR1 and CDR2 (germline): MNHEY, SVGAGI. This CDR3 comprises 15 residues. For the CDR3, the DNA is TGTGCCAGCAGTTACTCTAGCGGGAGCACAGATACGCAGTATTTT. It yields the protein CASSYSSGSTDTQYF.

This chain links TRBV5-1 with TRBJ1-2, with 7 bases that match TRBD1. V lost 4 bases and J lost 8; bases outside the gene matches: 14. CDR1 and CDR2 (germline): SGHRS, YFSETQ. The CDR3 contains 15 residues. The CDR3 region has the DNA TGCGCCAGCAGCCCGAGAGGGGGCCCCGGTGAGGGCTACACCTTC. Translated: CASSPRGGPGEGYTF.

This rearrangement joins TRBV12-5 to TRBJ1-3, with unresolved D. Trimming left V 0 bases short and J 5 bases short, with 5 bases between. CDR3 length equals 13 residues. CDR1 and CDR2 (germline): LGHNT, FRNRAP. This CDR3 reads CASGLVNRNTIYF. The CDR3 nucleotides are TGTGCTAGTGGTTTGGTAAATAGAAACACCATATATTTT.

This clone has a single count. This rearrangement joins TRBV19 to TRBJ1-1; possibly TRBD1 for D (6 bases). This CDR3 is 13 amino acids long. Trimming took off 8 bases at V and 4 bases at J, with 14 bases between the two ends. CDR1 is LNHDA and CDR2 is SQIVND in the germline V gene (reference sequence). This chain's CDR3 is CASSTGSFTEAFF. The CDR3 DNA is TGTGCCAGTTCTACAGGGTCGTTCACTGAAGCTTTCTTT.

This clone was seen a single time. This rearrangement joins TRBV7-9 to TRBJ2-7, with 9 bases aligning to TRBD2. Per germline, CDR1 SEHNR and CDR2 FQNEAQ (reference sequence). The CDR3 loop spans 17 amino acids. The V and J ends lost 1 base and 3 bases, in that order; junction bases with no gene match: 10. CDR3 region: CASSLDGSGRADYEQYF. In nucleotides, the CDR3 is TGTGCCAGCAGCTTAGATGGTAGCGGGAGAGCGGACTACGAGCAGTACTTC.

The chain combines TRBV6-5 with TRBJ2-7; possibly TRBD1 for D (7 bases). Germline values: CDR1 MNHEY, CDR2 SVGAGI. V lost 0 bases to trimming and J lost 3 bases, with 12 bases between them. The CDR3 is made up of 15 amino acids. CDR3 in DNA: TGTGCCAGCAGTTACTCGGGCAGGGGGGACTACGAGCAGTACTTC. This codes for CASSYSGRGDYEQYF.

This clone has a single count. The chain is built from TRBV5-1 and TRBJ2-3; D possibly corresponds to TRBD2 (6 bases). Trimming shortened V by 0 bases and J by 4 bases, and 12 bases separated the two germline ends. The CDR3 runs 15 residues. The germline V gene has CDR1 SGHRS and CDR2 YFSETQ. In DNA, the CDR3 is TGCGCCAGCAGCTTGGGCCTAGGAGGGGCAGATACGCAGTATTTT. As protein: CASSLGLGGADTQYF.

The V call is TRBV6-6, the J call TRBJ2-3; no clear D. This CDR3 contains 12 residues. CDR1 and CDR2 (germline): MNHNY, SVGAGI (reference sequence). V was clipped by 6 bases and J by 0 bases, with 4 bases between them. The CDR3 nucleotides read TGTGCCAGCAGATCTAGCACAGATACGCAGTATTTT. It codes for CASRSSTDTQYF.

Here the CDR3 reads CASSDRGLGGYTF. The CDR3 bases are TGTGCCAGCAGTGACAGGGGGCTCGGTGGCTACACCTTC. The genes are TRBV6-4 and TRBJ1-2; 7 bases line up with TRBD1. Germline lookup yields CDR1 MRHNA and CDR2 SNTAGT. The junction had 4 bases not matched to a gene; V was cut back by 2 bases and J by 7 bases. The CDR3 has 13 residues.

The chain couples TRBV29-1 to TRBJ1-5; the match to TRBD1 covers 8 bases. Germline-derived CDR1 and CDR2 are SQVTM and ANQGSEA. The CDR3 loop spans 21 amino acids. V was clipped by 0 bases and J by 3 bases; unmatched bases: 22. The CDR3 nucleotides read TGCAGCGTTGAAGATCCGGCAGGGGGCGATCCCAGTCTTTTCTACAATCAGCCCCAGCATTTT. It codes for CSVEDPAGGDPSLFYNQPQHF. The full variable domain, in which reference TRBV29-1 and TRBJ1-5 provide the parts outside the CDR3, is SAVISQKPSRDICQRGTSLTIQCQVDSQVTMMFWYRQQPGQSLTLIATANQGSEATYESGFVIDKFPISRPNLTFSTLTVSNMSPEDSSIYLCSVEDPAGGDPSLFYNQPQHFGDGTRLSIL.

The chain joins TRBV7-9 to TRBJ1-4; 9 bases agree with TRBD1. CDR3 length equals 15 residues. CDR1 is SEHNR, CDR2 FQNEAQ, per germline (reference sequence). V lost 3 bases to trimming and J lost 8 bases; unmatched junction nucleotides: 7. The CDR3 DNA is TGTGCCAGCAGCTTGGCCAGGACAGGGGTCGAAAAACTGTTTTTT. Residues: CASSLARTGVEKLFF.

The chain links TRBV15 to TRBJ1-5, with D unclear. The V gene's germline CDR1 is LNHNV and CDR2 YYDKDF (reference sequence). V lost 0 bases and J lost 3, with 3 bases in between. The CDR3 sequence is 13 residues long. The CDR3 nucleotides are TGTGCCACCAGCAGAGATAACAATCAGCCCCAGCATTTT. Residues: CATSRDNNQPQHF.

This chain links TRBV5-1 with TRBJ2-1; 8 bases agree with TRBD2. This CDR3 comprises 16 residues. Germline V gives CDR1 SGHRS, CDR2 YFSETQ. V was clipped by 2 bases and J by 3 bases; unmatched bases: 7. The CDR3 DNA is TGCGCCAGCAGCTTTAACATAGCGGGAAGCTACAATGAGCAGTTCTTC. This sequence encodes CASSFNIAGSYNEQFF.

The V gene is TRBV28, the J gene TRBJ2-7, with 9 bases that match TRBD2. V gave up 5 bases and J gave up 1 base; unmatched junction bases: 9. This CDR3 is 16 amino acids long. The V gene's germline CDR1 is MDHEN and CDR2 SYDVKM. CDR3 in DNA: TGTGCCAGCAGTAGAGCAATAGCGGGAGATTCCTACGAGCAGTACTTC. Its protein is CASSRAIAGDSYEQYF.

The chain joins TRBV2 to TRBJ2-5; 9 bases agree with TRBD2. The germline CDR1 and CDR2 sequences are SNHLY and FYNNEI. The J segment lost 5 bases and the V segment lost 10 bases, leaving 8 bases of the junction unmatched. The CDR3 consists of 13 residues. CDR3 DNA sequence: TGTGCCATACGGGGACTAGCCTGGGAGACCCAGTACTTC. This translates into CAIRGLAWETQYF.

The genes are TRBV6-5 and TRBJ2-1; the D gene is possibly TRBD1 (6 bases). This CDR3 is built from 14 residues. Trimming took 4 bases from V and 6 from J, leaving 13 bases between them. CDR1 MNHEY and CDR2 SVGAGI come from the germline V gene. CDR3 protein: CASSSLTGSNEQFF. In DNA, the CDR3 is TGTGCCAGCAGTTCCCTAACAGGGTCCAATGAGCAGTTCTTC.

This clone occurred a few times. J is TRBJ2-5 and V is TRBV27, with D possibly being TRBD2 (5 bases). Germline V lookup: CDR1 MNHEY, CDR2 SMNVEV (reference sequence). This CDR3 spans 14 amino acids. Deletions cut 2 bases from V and 11 bases from J, with 18 bases between. The CDR3 DNA reads as TGTGCCAGCAGTTTAGTGGACGGTCGTACGGGGCAGTACTTC. This translates into CASSLVDGRTGQYF.

This chain uses TRBV7-6 with TRBJ2-1; tentatively, D is TRBD2 (6 bases). Germline CDR1 and CDR2: SGHVS and FNYEAQ. CDR3 length: 15 amino acids. The germline V and J ends were trimmed by 1 base and 6 bases, with 13 bases remaining between them. CDR3 residues: CASSLVTSSGNEQFF. The CDR3 DNA follows: TGTGCCAGCAGCTTAGTGACTAGTTCGGGCAATGAGCAGTTCTTC. The full variable domain, its missing parts supplied by reference TRBV7-6 and TRBJ2-1, is GAGVSQSPRYKVTKRGQDVALRCDPISGHVSLYWYRQALGQGPEFLTYFNYEAQQDKSGLPNDRFSAERPEGSISTLTIQRTEQRDSAMYRCASSLVTSSGNEQFFGPGTRLTVL.

This chain joins TRBV5-1 and TRBJ1-1; D unclear. The CDR3 covers 14 residues. V shed 0 bases and J shed 0 bases, with 6 bases lying between them. Germline CDR1 and CDR2: SGHRS and YFSETQ. The CDR3 protein is CASSLASLNTEAFF. The CDR3 nucleotides read TGCGCCAGCAGCTTGGCGAGTTTGAACACTGAAGCTTTCTTT.